The clone carrying this T cell receptor beta chain was counted ten times or more. Its specificity is not known. The CDR3 is 12 residues long. V was clipped by 0 bases and J by 9 bases, with 9 bases between them. The V gene's germline CDR1 is SGHVS and CDR2 FNYEAQ. The record originates from a study of T cell repertoires in cytomegalovirus infection. Study summary: It was the public TCR beta signatures that indicated both CMV infection and matching HLA type.

Findings and limits, study-wide: Clonotype analysis showed dominance of the ex vivo response by HLA-C-restricted CMV-specific TCR beta clonotypes.

From the reads, TCRdb called clonotypes with MiXCR, one entry per CDR3 protein. The sample yields some 250,000 distinct CDR3 sequences, 8% to 9.5% seen once. What was sequenced was PBMCs. This TCR derives from a human donor in good health (CMV status not recorded). Some clones in this sample may be carry-over from other donors' samples. This sequence joins TRBV7-6 and TRBJ2-7, with D perhaps matching TRBD2 (5 bases). The CDR3 nucleotides read TGTGCCAGCAGCTTAGCCGGGGAACGGCAGTACTTC. Its translation is CASSLAGERQYF.